The 23 T cell receptor beta chains below come from one sample, sequenced in a study of blood T cell repertoires in COVID-19. The table came from immunoSEQ multiplex PCR; TCRdb's copy has only in-frame clones and leaves some out. Here the sample spans about 64,000 clones, about 88% being singletons. The sequenced sample consisted of PBMCs or T cells enriched from blood (not recorded which). Receptors originate from a woman in her forties who had recovered from COVID-19.

The count of this clone is one. The chain combines TRBV5-8 with TRBJ2-6, with D possibly TRBD1 on 6 matching bases. The CDR3 is 15 residues long. In germline, CDR1 is SGHTS, CDR2 YDEGEE. V shed 0 bases and J shed 2 bases, with 6 bases lying between them. The CDR3 nucleotides read TGTGCCAGCAGCTTGGCAGGGGCTGGGGCCAACGTCCTGACTTTC. It encodes CASSLAGAGANVLTF.

The rearrangement joins TRBV29-1 to TRBJ1-5; D possibly corresponds to TRBD1 (6 bases). CDR1 and CDR2 from the germline V gene are SQVTM and ANQGSEA. The V gene lost 4 bases and the J gene lost 2 bases, with 9 bases spanning the gap. The CDR3 totals 13 residues. In DNA, the CDR3 is TGCAGCGTTGCTGGGGGCGGCAATCAGCCCCAGCATTTT. Protein product: CSVAGGGNQPQHF.

The chain has TRBV11-2 and TRBJ1-6; D remains unclear. Deletions cut 5 bases from V and 4 bases from J, with 15 bases between. Germline CDR1 reads SGHAT; CDR2 reads FQNNGV. The CDR3 has 16 amino acids. The CDR3 spells CASSIRRVQYNSPLHF. CDR3 bases: TGTGCCAGCAGCATTCGCCGGGTTCAATATAATTCACCCCTCCACTTT.

The CDR3 DNA follows: TGTGCCAGCAGCTTGGGAGGGTTGACTGAAGCTTTCTTT. Translated: CASSLGGLTEAFF. The chain employs TRBV5-6 and TRBJ1-1, with no clear D. The CDR3 contains 13 residues. V lost 0 bases and J 5 bases, leaving 8 bases between the germline ends. Germline V CDR1 and CDR2: SGHDT, YYEEEE.

The chain couples TRBV5-1 to TRBJ1-2; possible D gene TRBD1, 6 bases. The CDR3 sequence is 15 residues long. Germline values: CDR1 SGHRS, CDR2 YFSETQ. The germline V and J ends were trimmed by 2 bases and 6 bases, with 17 bases remaining between them. The DNA for the CDR3 is TGCGCCAGCAGCTTAGACGGGACAACAGTGGATGGCTACACCTTC. Its protein is CASSLDGTTVDGYTF.

The V gene is TRBV7-6, the J gene TRBJ2-6; D gene uncertain. V was clipped by 1 base and J by 0 bases, with 7 bases between them. The CDR3 extends over 16 amino acids. The germline V gene encodes CDR1 SGHVS and CDR2 FNYEAQ. The CDR3 DNA follows: TGTGCCAGCAGCTTAGAATCGAGCTCTGGGGCCAACGTCCTGACTTTC. The encoded protein is CASSLESSSGANVLTF. Based on the CDR3 plus reference TRBV7-6 and TRBJ2-6, the full variable domain is GAGVSQSPRYKVTKRGQDVALRCDPISGHVSLYWYRQALGQGPEFLTYFNYEAQQDKSGLPNDRFSAERPEGSISTLTIQRTEQRDSAMYRCASSLESSSGANVLTFGAGSRLTVL.

V usage is TRBV20-1 and J usage is TRBJ2-7, with D perhaps TRBD1 (6 bases). This CDR3 region has 14 residues. With 3 bases removed from V and 1 base from J, the gap between germline ends came to 13 bases. Germline lookup yields CDR1 DFQATT and CDR2 SNEGSKA (reference sequence). CDR3 bases: TGCAGTGCTAGTGATAGGCAGGGGTCCTACGAGCAGTACTTC. Translated: CSASDRQGSYEQYF.

This chain links TRBV9 with TRBJ1-4; unclear D gene. This CDR3 is 15 amino acids long. The germline CDR1 and CDR2 sequences are SGDLS and YYNGEE. The V gene lost 0 bases and the J gene lost 8 bases, with 14 bases spanning the gap. The CDR3 loop is CASSVGLPEKEKLFF. The CDR3 DNA is TGTGCCAGCAGCGTAGGCCTCCCTGAGAAGGAAAAACTGTTTTTT.

V and J are TRBV11-2 and TRBJ2-1; 12 bases line up with TRBD2. V was pared by 1 base and J by 1 base, with 8 bases of the junction left unmatched. The CDR3 has 19 residues. Germline V gene data show CDR1 as SGHAT and CDR2 as FQNNGV. The CDR3 loop is CASSLVRLAGGPSYNEQFF. As DNA, the CDR3 is TGTGCCAGCAGCTTAGTTCGCCTAGCGGGGGGGCCGTCCTACAATGAGCAGTTCTTC.

This chain joins TRBV24-1 and TRBJ2-1; D remains ambiguous. The V gene's germline CDR1 is KGHDR and CDR2 SFDVKD. The CDR3 has 12 residues. Trimming shortened V by 0 bases and J by 9 bases, and 5 bases separated the two germline ends. For the CDR3, the DNA is TGTGCCACCAGTGATTTGAGGAGTGAGCAGTTCTTC. Residues: CATSDLRSEQFF.

The chain carries TRBV7-8 and TRBJ2-3; 15 nucleotides line up with TRBD2. J gave up 4 bases and V 5 bases, and 4 bases lay outside the gene matches. Per the germline V gene, CDR1 is SGHVS and CDR2 is FQNEAQ. The CDR3 loop spans 16 amino acids. The CDR3 sequence is CASSPGLAGGADTQYF. The CDR3 bases are TGTGCCAGCAGCCCGGGACTAGCGGGGGGTGCAGATACGCAGTATTTT.

V usage is TRBV19 and J usage is TRBJ1-4; D is unclear. Per germline, CDR1 LNHDA and CDR2 SQIVND (reference sequence). Trimming took 2 bases from V and 4 from J, leaving 5 bases between them. The CDR3 length is 13 residues. The CDR3 DNA is TGTGCCAGTAGTATACAGGTTAATGAAAAACTGTTTTTT. It yields the protein CASSIQVNEKLFF.

Here the CDR3 DNA reads TGTGCCAGCGGCAGTTGGAGGGATGGCTACACCTTC. It translates to CASGSWRDGYTF. V and J are TRBV27 and TRBJ1-2, with D unresolved. In germline, CDR1 is MNHEY, CDR2 SMNVEV (reference sequence). V was pared by 8 bases and J by 6 bases, with 13 bases between. The CDR3 extends over 12 amino acids.

J is TRBJ2-7 and V is TRBV11-2; D uncertain. Per germline, CDR1 SGHAT and CDR2 FQNNGV. This CDR3 region has 12 residues. Between the trimmed V and J ends, which lost 4 bases and 3 bases, there was a span of 7 bases. The DNA of the CDR3 is TGTGCCAGCAGCTCCTTTTTCTACGAGCAGTACTTC. Translated, it gives CASSSFFYEQYF.

V gene TRBV18 combines with J gene TRBJ2-1; 7 bases agree with TRBD1. The ends lost 3 bases at V and 3 bases at J; junction bases unmatched: 5. This CDR3 contains 15 residues. Germline lookup yields CDR1 KGHSH and CDR2 LQKENI. The CDR3 loop is CASSPPGQDYNEQFF. The CDR3 DNA reads TGTGCCAGCTCACCGCCCGGACAGGACTACAATGAGCAGTTCTTC.

V usage is TRBV11-2 and J usage is TRBJ2-2; 9 bases are a match to TRBD1. With 5 bases clipped from V and 8 bases from J, the junction kept 12 bases outside the gene matches. Germline CDR1 reads SGHAT; CDR2 reads FQNNGV. There are 16 residues in the CDR3. The CDR3 nucleotides read TGTGCCAGCAGCGGATTGGGACAGGGATCTTCGGGGGAGCTGTTTTTT. This sequence encodes CASSGLGQGSSGELFF.

J is TRBJ1-4 and V is TRBV2; D may be TRBD1 (6 bases). The V and J ends lost 6 bases and 0 bases respectively, with 14 bases between them. Per germline, CDR1 SNHLY and CDR2 FYNNEI. This CDR3 is 16 amino acids long. The CDR3 bases are TGTGCCAGCAGCAAGGACAGACCTGCAACTAATGAAAAACTGTTTTTT. Translating it yields CASSKDRPATNEKLFF. Variable domain in full (rest from reference TRBV2 and TRBJ1-4): EPEVTQTPSHQVTQMGQEVILRCVPISNHLYFYWYRQILGQKVEFLVSFYNNEISEKSEIFDDQFSVERPDGSNFTLKIRSTKLEDSAMYFCASSKDRPATNEKLFFGSGTQLSVL.

CDR3 bases: TGTGCCAGTAGAAGTATAGGGGATCAGCCCCAGCATTTT. Translating it yields CASRSIGDQPQHF. The V call is TRBV19, the J call TRBJ1-5; a weak D match, TRBD1 (5 bases). The germline CDR1 and CDR2 sequences are LNHDA and SQIVND (reference sequence). The V end was cut by 6 bases, the J end by 5 bases, with 11 bases between. This CDR3 comprises 13 residues. Full variable domain (missing parts from reference TRBV19 and TRBJ1-5): DGGITQSPKYLFRKEGQNVTLSCEQNLNHDAMYWYRQDPGQGLRLIYYSQIVNDFQKGDIAEGYSVSREKKESFPLTVTSAQKNPTAFYLCASRSIGDQPQHFGDGTRLSIL.

The gene calls are TRBV18 and TRBJ1-3; D is uncertain. V was clipped by 5 bases and J by 5 bases, with 19 bases between them. The CDR3 is 16 amino acids. The V gene's germline CDR1 is KGHSH and CDR2 LQKENI. The CDR3 region has the DNA TGTGCCAGCTCATCAGAGGCGAGGTTAGCTCGAAACACCATATATTTT. This codes for CASSSEARLARNTIYF.

This chain connects TRBV29-1 to TRBJ2-5, with a possible D match to TRBD2 (5 bases). The CDR3 runs 13 residues. In germline, CDR1 is SQVTM, CDR2 ANQGSEA. Trimming left V 7 bases short and J 4 bases short, with 16 bases between. The CDR3 loop is CSGTPLEGETQYF. In DNA, the CDR3 is TGCAGCGGGACTCCTTTAGAGGGAGAGACCCAGTACTTC. Drawing the rest from reference TRBV29-1 and TRBJ2-5, the complete variable domain is SAVISQKPSRDICQRGTSLTIQCQVDSQVTMMFWYRQQPGQSLTLIATANQGSEATYESGFVIDKFPISRPNLTFSTLTVSNMSPEDSSIYLCSGTPLEGETQYFGPGTRLLVL.

J is TRBJ2-4 and V is TRBV25-1; 11 bases line up with TRBD1. The CDR3 is made up of 17 amino acids. CDR1 MGHDK and CDR2 SYGVNS come from the germline V gene. With V trimmed by 6 bases and J by 0 bases, 7 bases remained unmatched. The CDR3 DNA reads as TGTGCCAGCAGCGGGACAGGGGGGAAGCTAGCCAAAAACATTCAGTACTTC. Protein product: CASSGTGGKLAKNIQYF.

The V and J genes are TRBV10-3 and TRBJ2-6; 7 positions match TRBD1. The germline CDR1 and CDR2 sequences are ENHRY and SYGVKD. The CDR3 is 15 residues long. J was trimmed by 0 bases and V by 10 bases; bases with no gene match: 6. CDR3 nucleotides: TGTGCCAGCGGACAGGCCCTCTCTGGGGCCAACGTCCTGACTTTC. Its translation: CASGQALSGANVLTF.

The chain links TRBV15 to TRBJ1-6; TRBD1 aligns across 7 bases. This CDR3 contains 14 residues. CDR1 is LNHNV, CDR2 YYDKDF, per germline (reference sequence). Germline trimming cut 5 bases from V and 4 bases from J; bases unmatched to any gene: 2. CDR3 nucleotide sequence: TGTGCCACCAGCGGGACAGTTTATAATTCACCCCTCCACTTT. This translates into CATSGTVYNSPLHF.